This T cell receptor (beta chain) appears in the sequencing data of a study of beta chain features in type 1 diabetes. This clone was seen more than once but under ten times. Its antigen remains unidentified. Reverse transcribing all isolated RNA meant expressed TCRB transcripts were sequenced. It was found that naive, central memory and regulatory T cell samples averaged about 3.4 million reads. The method was immunoSEQ multiplex PCR; TCRdb's version includes in-frame clones alone and lacks a portion of them. The data hold approximately 160,000 clones, with over 9% observed a single time. Study outcomes and limitations: Among all four CD4+ subsets, Type 1 diabetes patients had TCRB CDR3s that were moderately but significantly shorter. No resolution was reached here on whether HLA type influences TCRB rearrangement.

The CDR3 runs to 16 residues. Trimming pared 5 bases from V and 5 bases from J, leaving 19 bases between. Germline CDR1 MNHGY, CDR2 SAAAGT. The receptor was derived from a man under 40 with type 1 diabetes. Sequencing was carried out using central memory CD4+ T cells from blood. The V gene is TRBV6-8, the J gene TRBJ2-1; the D is unclear. CDR3 amino acids: CASSLSLGRINNEQFF. The CDR3 DNA follows: TGTGCCAGCAGTCTTTCGCTAGGAAGGATTAACAATGAGCAGTTCTTC.